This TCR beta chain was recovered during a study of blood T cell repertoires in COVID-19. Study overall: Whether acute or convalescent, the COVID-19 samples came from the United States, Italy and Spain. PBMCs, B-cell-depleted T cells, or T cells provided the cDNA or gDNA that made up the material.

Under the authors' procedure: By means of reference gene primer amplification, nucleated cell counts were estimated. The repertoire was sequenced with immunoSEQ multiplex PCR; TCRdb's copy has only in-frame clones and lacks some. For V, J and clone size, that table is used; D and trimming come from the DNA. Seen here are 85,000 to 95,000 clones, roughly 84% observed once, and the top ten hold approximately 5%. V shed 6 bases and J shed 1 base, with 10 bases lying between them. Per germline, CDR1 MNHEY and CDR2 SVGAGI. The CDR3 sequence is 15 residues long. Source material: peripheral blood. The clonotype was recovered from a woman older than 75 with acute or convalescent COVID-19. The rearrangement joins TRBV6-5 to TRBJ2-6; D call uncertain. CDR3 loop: CASSPLRSGANVLTF. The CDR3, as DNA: TGTGCCAGCAGCCCACTCCGATCTGGGGCCAACGTCCTGACTTTC.